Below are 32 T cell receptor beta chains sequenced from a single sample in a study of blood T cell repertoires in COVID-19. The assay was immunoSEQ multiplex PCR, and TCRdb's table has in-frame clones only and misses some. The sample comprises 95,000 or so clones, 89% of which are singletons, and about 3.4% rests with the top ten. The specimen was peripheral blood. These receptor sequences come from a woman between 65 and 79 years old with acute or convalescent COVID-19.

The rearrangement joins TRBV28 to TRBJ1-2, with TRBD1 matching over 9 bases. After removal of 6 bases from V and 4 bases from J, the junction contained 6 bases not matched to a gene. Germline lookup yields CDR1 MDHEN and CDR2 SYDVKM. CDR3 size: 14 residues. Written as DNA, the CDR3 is TGTGCCAGCAGGGTGGACAGGGGCGGCTATGGCTACACCTTC. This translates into CASRVDRGGYGYTF.

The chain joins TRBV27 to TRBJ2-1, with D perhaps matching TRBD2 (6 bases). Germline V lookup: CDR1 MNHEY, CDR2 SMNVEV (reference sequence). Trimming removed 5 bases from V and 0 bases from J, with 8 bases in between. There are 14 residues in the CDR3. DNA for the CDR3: TGTGCCAGCAGTGGGAGGATCTCCTACAATGAGCAGTTCTTC. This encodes CASSGRISYNEQFF.

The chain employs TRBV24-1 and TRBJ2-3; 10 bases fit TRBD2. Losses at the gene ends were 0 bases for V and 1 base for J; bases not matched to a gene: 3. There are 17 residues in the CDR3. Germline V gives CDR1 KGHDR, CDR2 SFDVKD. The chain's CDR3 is CATSDLRAGGRTDTQYF. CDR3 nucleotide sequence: TGTGCCACCAGTGATTTGCGAGCGGGGGGGCGCACAGATACGCAGTATTTT.

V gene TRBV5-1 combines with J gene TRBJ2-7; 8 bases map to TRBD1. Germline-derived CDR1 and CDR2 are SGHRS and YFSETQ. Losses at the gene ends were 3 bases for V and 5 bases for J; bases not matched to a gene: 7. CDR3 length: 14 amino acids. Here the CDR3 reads CASSSPGQANEQYV. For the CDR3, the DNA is TGCGCCAGCAGCTCTCCGGGACAGGCCAACGAGCAGTACGTC.

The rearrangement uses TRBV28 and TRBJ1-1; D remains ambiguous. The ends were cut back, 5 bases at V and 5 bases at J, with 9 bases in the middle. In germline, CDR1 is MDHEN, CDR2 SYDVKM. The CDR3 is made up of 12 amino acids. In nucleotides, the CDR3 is TGTGCCAGCAGTGGAGGGCGAACTGAAGCTTTCTTT. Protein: CASSGGRTEAFF.

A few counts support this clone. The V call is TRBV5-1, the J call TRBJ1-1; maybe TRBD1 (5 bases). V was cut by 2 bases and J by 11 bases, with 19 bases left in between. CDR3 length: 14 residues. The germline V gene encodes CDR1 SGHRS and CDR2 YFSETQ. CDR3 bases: TGCGCCAGCAGCTTATCCCCAGGGTCAAGGGTTGCTTTCTTT. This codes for CASSLSPGSRVAFF.

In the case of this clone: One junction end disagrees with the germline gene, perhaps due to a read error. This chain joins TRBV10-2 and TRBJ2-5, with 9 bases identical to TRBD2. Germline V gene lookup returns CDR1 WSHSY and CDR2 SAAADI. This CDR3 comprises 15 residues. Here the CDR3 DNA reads TGCGCCCGCAGCCGGGGCGGGGGGGTCGCGGAGACCCAGTACTTC. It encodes CARSRGGGVAETQYF.

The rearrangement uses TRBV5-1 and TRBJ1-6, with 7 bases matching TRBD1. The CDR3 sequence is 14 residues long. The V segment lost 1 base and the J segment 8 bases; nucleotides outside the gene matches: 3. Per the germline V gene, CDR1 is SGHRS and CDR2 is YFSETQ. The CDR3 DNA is TGCGCCAGCAGCTTGAGCACAGGGGATTCACCCCTCCACTTT. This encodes CASSLSTGDSPLHF.

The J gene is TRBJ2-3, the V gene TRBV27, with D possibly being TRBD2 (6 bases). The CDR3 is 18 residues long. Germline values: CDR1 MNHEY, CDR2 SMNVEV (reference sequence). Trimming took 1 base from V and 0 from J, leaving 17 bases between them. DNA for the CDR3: TGTGCCAGCAGTTTATACCGAGCTAGCGCCTCTAGCACAGATACGCAGTATTTT. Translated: CASSLYRASASSTDTQYF.

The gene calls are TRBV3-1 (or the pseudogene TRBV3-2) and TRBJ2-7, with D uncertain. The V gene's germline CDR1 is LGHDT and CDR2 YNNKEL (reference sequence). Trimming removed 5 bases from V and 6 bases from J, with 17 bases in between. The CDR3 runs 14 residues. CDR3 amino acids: CASSDTLDNLEQYF. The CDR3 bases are TGTGCCAGCAGCGATACCCTCGACAACCTCGAGCAGTACTTC.

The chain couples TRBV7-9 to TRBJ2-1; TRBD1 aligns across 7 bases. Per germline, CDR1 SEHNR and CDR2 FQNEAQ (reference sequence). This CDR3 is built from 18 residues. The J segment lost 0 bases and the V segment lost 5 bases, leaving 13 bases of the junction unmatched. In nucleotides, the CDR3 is TGTGCCAGCAGCCGTCTTGACAGGGCCCCCAGCTCCTACAATGAGCAGTTCTTC. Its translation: CASSRLDRAPSSYNEQFF.

CDR3 sequence reads: CASRPTGGSRYTEAFF. The DNA of the CDR3 is TGTGCCAGCAGACCTACAGGGGGCTCTCGGTACACTGAAGCTTTCTTT. This chain uses TRBV28 with TRBJ1-1; 9 bases align to TRBD1. From germline, CDR1 is MDHEN and CDR2 SYDVKM. The CDR3 contains 16 residues. Germline trimming cut 6 bases from V and 3 bases from J; bases unmatched to any gene: 11.

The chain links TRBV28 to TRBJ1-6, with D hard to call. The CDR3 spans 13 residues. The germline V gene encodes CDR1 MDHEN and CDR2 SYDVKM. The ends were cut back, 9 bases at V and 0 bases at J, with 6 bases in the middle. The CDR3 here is CASVSSYNSPLHF. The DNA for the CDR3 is TGTGCCAGTGTGAGCTCCTATAATTCACCCCTCCACTTT.

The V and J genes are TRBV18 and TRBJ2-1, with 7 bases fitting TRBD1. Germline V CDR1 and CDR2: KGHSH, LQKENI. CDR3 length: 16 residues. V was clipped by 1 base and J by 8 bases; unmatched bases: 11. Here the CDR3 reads CASSPQGAAGHHEQFF. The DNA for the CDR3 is TGTGCCAGCTCACCACAGGGGGCTGCCGGTCACCATGAGCAGTTCTTC.

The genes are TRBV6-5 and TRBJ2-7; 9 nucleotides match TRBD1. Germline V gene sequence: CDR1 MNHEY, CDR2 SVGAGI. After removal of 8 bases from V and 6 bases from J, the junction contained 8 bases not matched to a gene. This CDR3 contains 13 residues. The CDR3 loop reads CASVGDRAGEQYF. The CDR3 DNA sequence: TGTGCCAGCGTGGGGGACAGGGCTGGCGAGCAGTACTTC.

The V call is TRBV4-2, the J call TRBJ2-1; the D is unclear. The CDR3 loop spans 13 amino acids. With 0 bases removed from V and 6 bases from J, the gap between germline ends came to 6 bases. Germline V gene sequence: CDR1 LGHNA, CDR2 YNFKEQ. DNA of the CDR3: TGTGCCAGCAGCCAAGATCAGGTCAATGAGCAGTTCTTC. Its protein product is CASSQDQVNEQFF.

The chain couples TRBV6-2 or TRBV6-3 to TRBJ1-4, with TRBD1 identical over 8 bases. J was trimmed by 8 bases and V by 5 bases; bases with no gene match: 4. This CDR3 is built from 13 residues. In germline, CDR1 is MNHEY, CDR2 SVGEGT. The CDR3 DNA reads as TGTGCCAGCAGTGGACAGGGACGGGAAAAACTGTTTTTT. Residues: CASSGQGREKLFF.

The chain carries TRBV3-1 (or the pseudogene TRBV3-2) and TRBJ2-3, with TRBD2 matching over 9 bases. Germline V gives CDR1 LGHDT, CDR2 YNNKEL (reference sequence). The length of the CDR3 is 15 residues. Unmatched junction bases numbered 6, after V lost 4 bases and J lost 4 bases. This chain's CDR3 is CASSLPRGGADTQYF. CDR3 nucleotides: TGTGCCAGCAGCCTCCCGCGGGGGGGAGCAGATACGCAGTATTTT.

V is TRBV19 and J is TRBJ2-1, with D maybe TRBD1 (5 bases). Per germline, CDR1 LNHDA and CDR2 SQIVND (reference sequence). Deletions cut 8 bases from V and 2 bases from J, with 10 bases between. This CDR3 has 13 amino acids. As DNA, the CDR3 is TGTGCCAGTGGAAGGGGTGCCTACAATGAGCAGTTCTTC. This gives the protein CASGRGAYNEQFF.

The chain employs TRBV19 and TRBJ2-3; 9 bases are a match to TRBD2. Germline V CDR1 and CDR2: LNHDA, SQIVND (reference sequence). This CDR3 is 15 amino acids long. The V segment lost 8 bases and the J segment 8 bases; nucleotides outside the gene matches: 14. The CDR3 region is CASLNGASGAGTQYF. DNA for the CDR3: TGTGCCAGTTTAAACGGCGCTAGCGGGGCTGGTACGCAGTATTTT.

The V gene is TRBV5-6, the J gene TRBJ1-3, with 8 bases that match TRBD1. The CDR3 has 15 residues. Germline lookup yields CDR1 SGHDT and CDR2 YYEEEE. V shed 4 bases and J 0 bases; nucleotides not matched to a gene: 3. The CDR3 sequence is CASSVDRVSGNTIYF. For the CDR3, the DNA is TGTGCCAGCAGCGTGGACAGGGTCTCTGGAAACACCATATATTTT.

This chain's CDR3 is CASTSARGINQPQHF. CDR3 nucleotide sequence: TGTGCCAGCACCTCTGCCAGGGGGATTAATCAGCCCCAGCATTTT. The rearrangement joins TRBV6-5 to TRBJ1-5; TRBD1 aligns across 7 bases. Germline CDR1 and CDR2: MNHEY and SVGAGI. The CDR3 covers 15 residues. The V segment lost 7 bases and the J segment 4 bases; nucleotides outside the gene matches: 10.

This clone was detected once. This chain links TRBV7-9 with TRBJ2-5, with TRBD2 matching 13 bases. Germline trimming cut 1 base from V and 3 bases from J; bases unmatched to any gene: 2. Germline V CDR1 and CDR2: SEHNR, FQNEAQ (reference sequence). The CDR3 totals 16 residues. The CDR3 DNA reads TGTGCCAGCAGCTTAGTTGGGACTAGCGGGAAAGAGACCCAGTACTTC. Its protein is CASSLVGTSGKETQYF.

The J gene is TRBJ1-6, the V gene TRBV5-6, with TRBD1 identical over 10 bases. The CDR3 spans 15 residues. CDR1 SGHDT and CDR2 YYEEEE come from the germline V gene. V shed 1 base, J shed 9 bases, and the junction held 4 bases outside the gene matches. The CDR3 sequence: CASSLRTGGGSPLHF. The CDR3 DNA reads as TGTGCCAGCAGCTTGCGGACAGGGGGAGGTTCACCCCTCCACTTT.

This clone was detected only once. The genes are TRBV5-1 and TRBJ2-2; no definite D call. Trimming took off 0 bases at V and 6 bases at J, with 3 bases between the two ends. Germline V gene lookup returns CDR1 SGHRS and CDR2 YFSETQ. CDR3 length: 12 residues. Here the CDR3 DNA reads TGCGCCAGCAGCTTGGCCTCCGGGGAGCTGTTTTTT. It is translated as CASSLASGELFF.

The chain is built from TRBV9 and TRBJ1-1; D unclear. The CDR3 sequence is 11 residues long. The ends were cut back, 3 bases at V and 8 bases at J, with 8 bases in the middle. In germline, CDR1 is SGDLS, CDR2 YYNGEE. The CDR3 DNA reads TGTGCCAGCAGCGGTACTTGGGAAGCTTTCTTT. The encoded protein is CASSGTWEAFF. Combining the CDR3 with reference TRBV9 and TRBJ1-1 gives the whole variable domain DSGVTQTPKHLITATGQRVTLRCSPRSGDLSVYWYQQSLDQGLQFLIQYYNGEERAKGNILERFSAQQFPDLHSELNLSSLELGDSALYFCASSGTWEAFFGQGTRLTVV.

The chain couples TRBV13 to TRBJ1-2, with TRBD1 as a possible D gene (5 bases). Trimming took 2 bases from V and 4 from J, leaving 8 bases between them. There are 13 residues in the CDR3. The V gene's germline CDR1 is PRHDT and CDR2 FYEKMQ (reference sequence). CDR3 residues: CASSLKDTYGYTF. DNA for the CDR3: TGTGCCAGCAGCTTAAAGGACACCTATGGCTACACCTTC.

The chain's CDR3 is CASNNVESYNEQFF. CDR3 bases: TGCGCCAGCAACAACGTTGAATCCTACAATGAGCAGTTCTTC. This chain joins TRBV10-2 and TRBJ2-1; D ambiguous. The CDR3 runs 14 residues. Germline V gene data show CDR1 as WSHSY and CDR2 as SAAADI. With 7 bases removed from V and 1 base from J, the gap between germline ends came to 11 bases.

The CDR3 loop reads CASSGINVRGNYGYTF. The DNA of the CDR3 is TGTGCCAGCAGTGGGATTAATGTCAGGGGAAACTATGGCTACACCTTC. J is TRBJ1-2 and V is TRBV28; weak D call: TRBD1 (6 bases). Trimming left V 5 bases short and J 2 bases short, with 18 bases between. CDR3 length: 16 amino acids. Germline V gives CDR1 MDHEN, CDR2 SYDVKM.

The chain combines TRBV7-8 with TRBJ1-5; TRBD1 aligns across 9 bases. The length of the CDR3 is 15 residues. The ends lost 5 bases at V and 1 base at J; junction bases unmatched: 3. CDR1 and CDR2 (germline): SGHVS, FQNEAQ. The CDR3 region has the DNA TGTGCCAGCAGCCCCGGGACAGGGAGCAATCAGCCCCAGCATTTT. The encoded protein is CASSPGTGSNQPQHF.

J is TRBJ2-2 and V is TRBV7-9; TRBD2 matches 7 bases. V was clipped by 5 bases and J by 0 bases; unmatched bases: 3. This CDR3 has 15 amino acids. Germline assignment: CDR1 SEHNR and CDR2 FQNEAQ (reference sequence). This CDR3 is CASSRDYPNTGELFF. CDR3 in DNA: TGTGCCAGCAGCCGGGACTACCCGAACACCGGGGAGCTGTTTTTT.

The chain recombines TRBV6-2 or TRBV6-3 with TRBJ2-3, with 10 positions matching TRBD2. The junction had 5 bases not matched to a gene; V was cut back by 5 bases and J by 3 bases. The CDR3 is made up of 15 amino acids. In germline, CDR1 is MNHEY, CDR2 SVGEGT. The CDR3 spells CASSLPGLATDTQYF. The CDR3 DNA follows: TGTGCCAGCAGTCTCCCGGGACTAGCGACAGATACGCAGTATTTT.